This T cell receptor beta chain originates from a study of PD-1 and CTLA-4 blockade in melanoma. CDR1 is LNHNV, CDR2 YYDKDF, per germline (reference sequence). The CDR3 consists of 14 residues. Between the trimmed V and J ends, which lost 5 bases and 7 bases, there was a span of 15 bases. Assay used: immunoSEQ multiplex PCR; TCRdb lists only in-frame clones, some missing. This sample has approximately 33,000 clones, with 85% to 95% found just once. V gene TRBV15 combines with J gene TRBJ2-1; TRBD2 is a possible D gene (7 bases). Sequences were derived from CD8+ T cells from peripheral blood, sampled from a patient given anti-PD-1 treatment. This clonotype was sampled from a human donor with melanoma. CDR3 loop: CATSGGERGNEQFF. The CDR3 coding sequence is TGTGCCACCAGCGGGGGGGAGAGGGGGAATGAGCAGTTCTTC. Supplemented by reference TRBV15 and TRBJ2-1, the full variable domain reads DAMVIQNPRYQVTQFGKPVTLSCSQTLNHNVMYWYQQKSSQAPKLLFHYYDKDFNNEADTPDNFQSRRPNTSFCFLDIRSPGLGDTAMYLCATSGGERGNEQFFGPGTRLTVL.